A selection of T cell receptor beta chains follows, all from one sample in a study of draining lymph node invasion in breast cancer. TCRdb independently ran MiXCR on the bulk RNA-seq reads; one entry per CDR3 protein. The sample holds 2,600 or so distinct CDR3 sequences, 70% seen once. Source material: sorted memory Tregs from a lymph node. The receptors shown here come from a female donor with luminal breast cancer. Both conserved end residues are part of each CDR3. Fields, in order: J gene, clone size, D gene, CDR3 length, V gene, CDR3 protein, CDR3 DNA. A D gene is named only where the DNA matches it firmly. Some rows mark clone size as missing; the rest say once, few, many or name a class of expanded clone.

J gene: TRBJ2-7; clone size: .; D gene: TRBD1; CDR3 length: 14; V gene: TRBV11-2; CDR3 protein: CASRGQGGSYEQYF; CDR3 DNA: TGTGCCAGCAGGGGACAGGGGGGTTCCTACGAGCAGTACTTC
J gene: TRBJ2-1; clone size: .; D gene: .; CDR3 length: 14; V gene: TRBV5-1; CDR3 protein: CASSFVQPRDEQFF; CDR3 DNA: TGCGCCAGCAGCTTCGTACAACCCCGGGACGAGCAGTTCTTC
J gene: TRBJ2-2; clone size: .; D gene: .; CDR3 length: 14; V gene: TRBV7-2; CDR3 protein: CASSLRSNTGELFF; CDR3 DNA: TGTGCCAGCAGCTTAAGATCGAACACCGGGGAGCTGTTTTTT
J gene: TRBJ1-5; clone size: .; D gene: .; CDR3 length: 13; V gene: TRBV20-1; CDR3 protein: CSATDGRNQPQHF; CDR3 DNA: TGCAGTGCGACGGACGGCCGCAATCAGCCCCAGCATTTT
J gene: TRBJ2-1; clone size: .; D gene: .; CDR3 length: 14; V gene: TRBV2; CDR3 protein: CASSEGGFIKRQFF; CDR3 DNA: TGTGCCAGCAGTGAAGGGGGCTTTATCAAACGACAGTTCTTC
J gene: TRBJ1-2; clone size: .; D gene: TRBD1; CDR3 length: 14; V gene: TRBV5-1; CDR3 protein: CASSLGTGGYGYTF; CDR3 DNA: TGCGCCAGCAGCTTGGGGACAGGGGGGTATGGCTACACCTTC
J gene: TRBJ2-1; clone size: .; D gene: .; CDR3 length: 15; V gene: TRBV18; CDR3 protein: CASPPGPGEVHEQFF; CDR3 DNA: TGTGCCAGCCCCCCCGGGCCGGGGGAGGTCCATGAGCAGTTCTTC
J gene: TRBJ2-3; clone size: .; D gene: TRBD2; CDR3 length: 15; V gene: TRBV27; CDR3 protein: CASSPSGLASDTQYF; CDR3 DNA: TGTGCCAGCAGTCCATCTGGACTAGCATCAGATACGCAGTATTTT
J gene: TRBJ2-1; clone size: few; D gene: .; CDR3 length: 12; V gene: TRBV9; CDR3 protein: CASSATGGEQFF; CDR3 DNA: TGTGCCAGCAGCGCCACAGGTGGTGAGCAGTTCTTC
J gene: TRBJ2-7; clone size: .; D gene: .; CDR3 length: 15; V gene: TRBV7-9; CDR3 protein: CASSSFAQEAHEQYF; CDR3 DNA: TGTGCCAGCAGCTCGTTTGCGCAGGAGGCCCACGAGCAGTACTTC
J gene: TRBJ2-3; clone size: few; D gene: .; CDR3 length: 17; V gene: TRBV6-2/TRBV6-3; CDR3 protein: CASSYIGRITSTDTQYF; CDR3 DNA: TGTGCCAGCAGTTACATCGGGAGAATCACTAGCACAGATACGCAGTATTTT
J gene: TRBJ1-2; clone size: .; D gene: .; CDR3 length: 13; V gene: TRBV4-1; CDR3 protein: CASSQEQVYGYTF; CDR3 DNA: TGCGCCAGCAGCCAAGAACAGGTCTATGGCTACACCTTC
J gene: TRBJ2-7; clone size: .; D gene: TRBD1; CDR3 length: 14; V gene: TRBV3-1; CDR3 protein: CASRLQGAFGEQYF; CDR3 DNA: TGTGCCAGCAGATTACAGGGGGCGTTTGGCGAGCAGTACTTC
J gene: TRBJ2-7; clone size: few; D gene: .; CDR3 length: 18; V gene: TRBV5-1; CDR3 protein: CASSLAAKGRGSSYEQYF; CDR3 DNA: TGCGCCAGCAGCTTGGCGGCCAAAGGTAGAGGAAGCTCCTACGAGCAGTACTTC
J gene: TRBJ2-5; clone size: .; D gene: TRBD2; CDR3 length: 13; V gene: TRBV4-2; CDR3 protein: CASSQVSGGSQYF; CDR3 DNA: TGTGCCAGCAGCCAAGTGAGCGGGGGGTCCCAGTACTTC
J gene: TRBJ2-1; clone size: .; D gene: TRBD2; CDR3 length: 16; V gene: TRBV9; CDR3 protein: CASSVVGGRGTNEQFF; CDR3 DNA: TGTGCCAGCAGCGTAGTGGGAGGGAGAGGCACCAATGAGCAGTTCTTC
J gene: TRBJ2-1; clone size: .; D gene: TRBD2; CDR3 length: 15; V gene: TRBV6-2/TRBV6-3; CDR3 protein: CASGLTSGGLNEQFF; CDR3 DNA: TGTGCCAGCGGACTGACTAGCGGGGGTCTCAATGAGCAGTTCTTC
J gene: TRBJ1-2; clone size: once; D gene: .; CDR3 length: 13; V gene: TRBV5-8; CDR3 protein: CASSLYRGRGYTF; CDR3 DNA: TGTGCCAGCAGCTTGTATAGGGGTCGAGGCTACACCTTC
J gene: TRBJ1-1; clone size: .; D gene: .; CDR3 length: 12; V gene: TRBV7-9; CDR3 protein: CASSRNRAEALF; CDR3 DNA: TGTGCCAGCAGCAGAAACAGGGCTGAAGCTTTATTT
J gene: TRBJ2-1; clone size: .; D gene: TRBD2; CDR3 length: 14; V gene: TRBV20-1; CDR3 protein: CSANSGSAYNEQFF; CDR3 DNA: TGCAGTGCCAATAGCGGGAGCGCCTACAATGAGCAGTTCTTC
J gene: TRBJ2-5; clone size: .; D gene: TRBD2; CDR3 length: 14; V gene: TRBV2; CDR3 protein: CASTGTSGQETQYF; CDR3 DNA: TGTGCCAGCACCGGGACTAGCGGGCAAGAGACCCAGTACTTC
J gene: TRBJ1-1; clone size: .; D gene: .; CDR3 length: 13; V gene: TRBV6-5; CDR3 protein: CASSRRRTTEAFF; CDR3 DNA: TGTGCCAGCAGCCGAAGACGGACCACTGAAGCTTTCTTT
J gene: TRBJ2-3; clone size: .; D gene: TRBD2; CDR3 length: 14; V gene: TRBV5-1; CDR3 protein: CASSGGGAEDTQYF; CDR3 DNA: TGCGCCAGCAGTGGGGGAGGGGCGGAAGATACGCAGTATTTT
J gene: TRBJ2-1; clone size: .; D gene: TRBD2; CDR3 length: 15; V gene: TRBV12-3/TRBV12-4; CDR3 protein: CASSRGLAAYNEQFF; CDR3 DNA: TGTGCCAGCAGCCGGGGACTAGCGGCCTACAATGAGCAGTTCTTC
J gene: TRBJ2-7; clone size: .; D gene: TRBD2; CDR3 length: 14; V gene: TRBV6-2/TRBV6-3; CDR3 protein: CASSYLADPGEQYF; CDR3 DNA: TGTGCCAGCAGTTACCTAGCGGACCCGGGCGAGCAGTACTTC
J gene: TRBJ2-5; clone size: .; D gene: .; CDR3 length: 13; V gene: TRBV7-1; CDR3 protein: CASSSTRAETQYF; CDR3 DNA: TGTGCCAGCAGCTCCACACGGGCGGAGACCCAGTACTTC
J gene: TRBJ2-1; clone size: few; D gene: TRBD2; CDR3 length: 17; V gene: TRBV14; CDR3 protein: CASSQVGLADRYNEQFF; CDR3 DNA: TGTGCCAGCAGCCAAGTGGGACTAGCGGATCGCTACAATGAGCAGTTCTTC
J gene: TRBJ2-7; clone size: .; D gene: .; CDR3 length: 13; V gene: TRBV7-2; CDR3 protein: CASSLRPGREQYF; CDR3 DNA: TGTGCCAGCAGCTTACGACCGGGTAGGGAGCAGTACTTC
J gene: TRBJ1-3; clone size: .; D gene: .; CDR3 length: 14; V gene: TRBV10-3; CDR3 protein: CAISSPGSGNTIYF; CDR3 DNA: TGTGCCATCAGCTCACCCGGCTCTGGAAACACCATATATTTT
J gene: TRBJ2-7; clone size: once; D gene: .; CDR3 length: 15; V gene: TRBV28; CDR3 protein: CASSLSPTMGLKQYF; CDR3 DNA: TGTGCCAGCAGTTTAAGCCCGACAATGGGTCTAAAGCAGTACTTC
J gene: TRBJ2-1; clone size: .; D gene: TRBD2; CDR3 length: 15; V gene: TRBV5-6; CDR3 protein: CASSPFDWAGAEQFF; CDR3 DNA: TGTGCCAGCAGCCCCTTTGACTGGGCGGGAGCGGAGCAGTTCTTC
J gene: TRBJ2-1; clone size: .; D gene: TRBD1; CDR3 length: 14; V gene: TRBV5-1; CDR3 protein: CASSLQGAGNEQFF; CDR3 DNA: TGCGCCAGCAGCCTACAGGGGGCGGGTAATGAGCAGTTCTTC
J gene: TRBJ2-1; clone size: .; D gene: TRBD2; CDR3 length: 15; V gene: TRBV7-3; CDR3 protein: CASSYGLAGYNEQFF; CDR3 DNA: TGTGCCAGCAGTTACGGACTAGCGGGGTACAATGAGCAGTTCTTC
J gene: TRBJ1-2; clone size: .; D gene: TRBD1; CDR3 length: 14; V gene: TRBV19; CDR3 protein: CASSIGGQNYGYTF; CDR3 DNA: TGTGCCAGTAGTATTGGGGGACAGAACTATGGCTACACCTTC
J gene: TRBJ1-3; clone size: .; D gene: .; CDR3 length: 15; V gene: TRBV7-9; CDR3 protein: CASSFPLGGRNTIYF; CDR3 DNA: TGTGCCAGCAGCTTTCCCCTGGGGGGAAGAAACACCATATATTTT
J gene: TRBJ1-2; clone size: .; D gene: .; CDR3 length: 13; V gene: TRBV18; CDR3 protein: CASSPSGWYGYTF; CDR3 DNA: TGTGCCAGCTCGCCGAGTGGTTGGTATGGCTACACCTTC
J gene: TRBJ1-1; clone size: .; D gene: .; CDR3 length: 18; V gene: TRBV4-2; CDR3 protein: CASSQAVFRQRINTEAFF; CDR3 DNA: TGTGCCAGCAGCCAGGCTGTGTTTCGACAGAGGATCAACACTGAAGCTTTCTTT
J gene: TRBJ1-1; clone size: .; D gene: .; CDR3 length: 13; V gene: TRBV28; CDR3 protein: CASSLQWGTEAFF; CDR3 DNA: TGTGCCAGCAGTTTACAGTGGGGCACTGAAGCTTTCTTT